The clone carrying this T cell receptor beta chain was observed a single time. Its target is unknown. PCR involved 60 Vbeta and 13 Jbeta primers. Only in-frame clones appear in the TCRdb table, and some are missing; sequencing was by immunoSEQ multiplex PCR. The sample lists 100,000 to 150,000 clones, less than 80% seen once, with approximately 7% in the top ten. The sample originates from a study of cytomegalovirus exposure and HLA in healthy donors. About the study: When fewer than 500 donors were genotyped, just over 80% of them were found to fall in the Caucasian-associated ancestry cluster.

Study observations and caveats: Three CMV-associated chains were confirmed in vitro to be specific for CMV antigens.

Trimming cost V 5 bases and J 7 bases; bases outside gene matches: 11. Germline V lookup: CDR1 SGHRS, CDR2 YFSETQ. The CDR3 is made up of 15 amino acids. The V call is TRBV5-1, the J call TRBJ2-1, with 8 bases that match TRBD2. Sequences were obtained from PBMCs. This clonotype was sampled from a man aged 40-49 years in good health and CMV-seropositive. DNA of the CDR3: TGCGCCAGCAGTTTGCAAGCGGGAGTAAAGAATGAGCAGTTCTTC. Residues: CASSLQAGVKNEQFF. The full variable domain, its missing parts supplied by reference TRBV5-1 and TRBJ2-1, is KAGVTQTPRYLIKTRGQQVTLSCSPISGHRSVSWYQQTPGQGLQFLFEYFSETQRNKGNFPGRFSGRQFSNSRSEMNVSTLELGDSALYLCASSLQAGVKNEQFFGPGTRLTVL.